The clone carrying this T cell receptor beta chain was seen just once. Other DNA sequences from this sample encode an identical CDR3 as well. CDR3 length: 15 amino acids. V lost 0 bases, J lost 0 bases, and 6 bases lay in between. Germline assignment: CDR1 MNHEY and CDR2 SMNVEV (reference sequence). This specimen comes from a study of blood T cell repertoires in COVID-19. Authors' processing steps: Cell counts per sample came from amplifying reference gene primers. Profiling relied on immunoSEQ multiplex PCR, and the TCRdb table lists in-frame clones only, not all of them. The DNA gave D and trimming, while V, J and clone size come from that table. The sample has hundreds of thousands of clones, more than 80% seen once; the top ten hold 0.95% to 1.1%. Each participant's cohort was designated according to participant-reported clinical history.

The chain combines TRBV27 with TRBJ2-1; TRBD2 is a possible D gene (5 bases). This sequence originates from a man younger than 35 who had recovered from COVID-19. The sample taken for sequencing was PBMCs or T cells enriched from blood (not recorded which). The CDR3, as DNA: TGTGCCAGCAGTTTATCGGGGAGCTCCTACAATGAGCAGTTCTTC. It encodes CASSLSGSSYNEQFF.